The 15 T cell receptor beta chains listed next were all sequenced from one sample in a study of blood T cell repertoires in COVID-19. The repertoire was sequenced with immunoSEQ multiplex PCR; TCRdb's copy has only in-frame clones and lacks some. The sample holds about 520,000 clones, approximately 85% seen once. Source material: peripheral blood. These receptor sequences come from a human donor in a cohort sampled during active COVID-19.

The rearrangement uses TRBV5-1 and TRBJ2-1; D not resolved. The CDR3 sequence is 13 residues long. Per the germline V gene, CDR1 is SGHRS and CDR2 is YFSETQ. V was clipped by 0 bases and J by 7 bases, with 8 bases between them. In DNA, the CDR3 is TGCGCCAGCAGCTTGGCCGAGGCTAATGAGCAGTTCTTC. This sequence encodes CASSLAEANEQFF.

The chain employs TRBV7-2 and TRBJ2-7; 7 positions match TRBD1. This CDR3 spans 14 amino acids. The trim removed 6 bases at V and 6 bases at J, leaving 11 bases unmatched. Germline assignment: CDR1 SGHTA and CDR2 FQGNSA. CDR3 bases: TGTGCCAGCAGTTCACAGGGGTACGTGGTCGAGCAGTACTTC. It encodes CASSSQGYVVEQYF.

This clone was counted at least ten times. The chain joins TRBV7-9 to TRBJ1-5; D remains unclear. The CDR3 runs to 16 residues. Looked up from germline, CDR1 is SEHNR and CDR2 is FQNEAQ (reference sequence). Trimming shortened V by 5 bases and J by 0 bases, and 14 bases separated the two germline ends. In DNA, the CDR3 is TGTGCCAGCAGCCCAGGATCGGGGATTAGCAATCAGCCCCAGCATTTT. Its translation: CASSPGSGISNQPQHF.

This clone was observed a handful of times. CDR3 protein: CASSVQQGSYTF. The CDR3 region has the DNA TGCGCCAGCAGCGTACAACAGGGGAGCTACACCTTC. The chain recombines TRBV5-1 with TRBJ1-2, with 7 positions matching TRBD1. This CDR3 spans 12 amino acids. Germline lookup yields CDR1 SGHRS and CDR2 YFSETQ. The trim removed 4 bases at V and 9 bases at J, leaving 6 bases unmatched.

This clone was seen more than once but under ten times. The chain is built from TRBV4-1 and TRBJ2-5; D is unclear. CDR3 size: 12 residues. Between the trimmed V and J ends, which lost 3 bases and 4 bases, there was a span of 6 bases. Germline V gene sequence: CDR1 MGHRA, CDR2 YSYEKL. The CDR3 sequence: CASSHDTETQYF. For the CDR3, the DNA is TGCGCCAGCAGCCACGACACAGAGACCCAGTACTTC.

The J gene is TRBJ2-1, the V gene TRBV7-2; 7 nucleotides line up with TRBD1. Per germline, CDR1 SGHTA and CDR2 FQGNSA. V gave up 5 bases and J gave up 1 base; unmatched junction bases: 5. The CDR3 covers 15 residues. Here the CDR3 DNA reads TGTGCCAGCAGCCTACGGGACAGTTCCTACAATGAGCAGTTCTTC. Amino acids: CASSLRDSSYNEQFF.

The chain carries TRBV3-1 (or the pseudogene TRBV3-2) and TRBJ2-1; a possible D gene is TRBD2 (5 bases). The CDR3 runs 17 residues. Trimming took off 4 bases at V and 0 bases at J, with 16 bases between the two ends. Per germline, CDR1 LGHDT and CDR2 YNNKEL (reference sequence). The CDR3: CASSPNPGGYSYNEQFF. For the CDR3, the DNA is TGTGCCAGCAGCCCCAACCCAGGCGGGTACTCCTACAATGAGCAGTTCTTC.

V and J are TRBV7-3 and TRBJ1-2, with TRBD1 matching over 9 bases. CDR3 length: 14 residues. J gave up 7 bases and V 2 bases, and 5 bases lay outside the gene matches. Germline V gives CDR1 SGHTA, CDR2 FQGTGA. CDR3 coding DNA: TGTGCCAGCAGCTTAGCATCGACAGGGGGTGGCTACACCTTC. Residues: CASSLASTGGGYTF.

The chain carries TRBV2 and TRBJ2-5; 15 nucleotides match TRBD2. V lost 5 bases to trimming and J lost 4 bases; unmatched junction nucleotides: 5. The germline V gene encodes CDR1 SNHLY and CDR2 FYNNEI. The CDR3 is 16 residues long. The CDR3 DNA reads as TGTGCCAGCAGTAAGAGGACTAGCGGGAGGGGAGAGACCCAGTACTTC. It yields the protein CASSKRTSGRGETQYF.

The chain links TRBV2 to TRBJ2-1; the D gene is possibly TRBD2 (6 bases). CDR3 length: 15 amino acids. Germline lookup yields CDR1 SNHLY and CDR2 FYNNEI. V lost 10 bases, J lost 0 bases, and 16 bases lay in between. This chain's CDR3 is CATTGVSTSYNEQFF. The CDR3 coding sequence is TGTGCCACGACGGGGGTGTCGACCTCCTACAATGAGCAGTTCTTC. The variable domain in full, with the rest retrieved from reference TRBV2 and TRBJ2-1, is EPEVTQTPSHQVTQMGQEVILRCVPISNHLYFYWYRQILGQKVEFLVSFYNNEISEKSEIFDDQFSVERPDGSNFTLKIRSTKLEDSAMYFCATTGVSTSYNEQFFGPGTRLTVL.

The genes are TRBV3-1 (or the pseudogene TRBV3-2) and TRBJ1-2, with a possible D match to TRBD1 (6 bases). Germline CDR1 reads LGHDT; CDR2 reads YNNKEL (reference sequence). Trimming cost V 5 bases and J 8 bases, with 24 bases left between them. The CDR3 spans 16 residues. The DNA for the CDR3 is TGTGCCAGCAGCAGTCGAACCGGGACAAAGGTAAAAGGCTACACCTTC. Protein product: CASSSRTGTKVKGYTF.

The rearrangement links TRBV2 to TRBJ2-1; 10 positions agree with TRBD2. Germline loops: CDR1 SNHLY, CDR2 FYNNEI. The CDR3 has 14 residues. Losses at the gene ends were 4 bases for V and 7 bases for J; bases not matched to a gene: 4. Written as DNA, the CDR3 is TGTGCCAGCAGTGCGTGGACTAGCGGAAATGAGCAGTTCTTC. It yields the protein CASSAWTSGNEQFF.

The rearrangement joins TRBV10-3 to TRBJ2-1; 9 nucleotides match TRBD2. There are 15 residues in the CDR3. Germline lookup yields CDR1 ENHRY and CDR2 SYGVKD. J was trimmed by 3 bases and V by 7 bases; bases with no gene match: 7. The CDR3 loop is CAITDSGSDYNEQFF. CDR3 DNA: TGTGCCATCACCGATAGCGGGAGTGACTACAATGAGCAGTTCTTC.

The chain recombines TRBV7-2 with TRBJ2-1, with 10 nucleotides matching TRBD2. The ends lost 2 bases at V and 0 bases at J; junction bases unmatched: 7. This CDR3 has 18 amino acids. Germline loops: CDR1 SGHTA, CDR2 FQGNSA. In nucleotides, the CDR3 is TGTGCCAGCAGCTTACCAGCGGGAGGGTCCAGCTCCTACAATGAGCAGTTCTTC. Its translation is CASSLPAGGSSSYNEQFF.

This clone came up a few times. This CDR3 is CASSFYWGLNTEAFF. As DNA, the CDR3 is TGCGCCAGCAGTTTTTATTGGGGGCTGAACACTGAAGCTTTCTTT. The V call is TRBV5-1, the J call TRBJ1-1, with D possibly being TRBD1 (6 bases). From germline, CDR1 is SGHRS and CDR2 YFSETQ. Trimming left V 5 bases short and J 0 bases short, with 14 bases between. The CDR3 is made up of 15 amino acids.